This T cell receptor (beta chain) was observed in a study of T cell responses to AZD1222 COVID-19 vaccine. General study findings and limits: Most donors were white British and more were female, and clonal diversity was possibly underestimated.

Clones were sequenced by immunoSEQ multiplex PCR, and TCRdb holds only the in-frame ones, with some missing. Here the sample spans about 200,000 clones, roughly nine tenths being singletons. A single count supports this clone. Its antigen is not identified. The TCR originated in an adult who received the AZD1222 COVID-19 vaccine. The material sequenced was peripheral blood, taken 28 days after the second AZD1222 dose.

CDR3 protein: CASSRSQGSTEAFF. DNA of the CDR3: TGTGCCAGCAGCCGTTCACAGGGTAGTACTGAAGCTTTCTTT. J is TRBJ1-1 and V is TRBV5-8; perhaps TRBD1 as D (6 bases). Germline CDR1 reads SGHTS; CDR2 reads YDEGEE. Trimming pared 4 bases from V and 5 bases from J, leaving 15 bases between. The CDR3 is made up of 14 amino acids.